These 27 T cell receptor beta chains were sequenced from one sample in a study of blood T cell repertoires in COVID-19. Assay: immunoSEQ multiplex PCR; the TCRdb copy retains only in-frame clones and omits some. The sample includes 150,000 to 200,000 clones, about 89% of them seen just once. The sample consisted of peripheral blood. The receptor source for this set is a man between 18 and 35 years old who had recovered from COVID-19.

This sequence joins TRBV6-4 and TRBJ2-1; TRBD2 aligns across 7 bases. V lost 5 bases to trimming and J lost 6 bases; unmatched junction nucleotides: 4. The germline V gene has CDR1 MRHNA and CDR2 SNTAGT. The CDR3 spans 13 residues. The CDR3 region is CASSWRESNEQFF. CDR3 sequence (DNA): TGTGCCAGCAGTTGGCGGGAGTCCAATGAGCAGTTCTTC.

V is TRBV6-2 or TRBV6-3 and J is TRBJ1-5; 7 bases line up with TRBD1. Germline-derived CDR1 and CDR2 are MNHEY and SVGEGT. This CDR3 has 18 residues. Germline trimming cut 2 bases from V and 0 bases from J; bases unmatched to any gene: 10. The DNA of the CDR3 is TGTGCCAGCAGTTACCCTACCGCGACAGGGTATAGCAATCAGCCCCAGCATTTT. It specifies CASSYPTATGYSNQPQHF.

The chain joins TRBV7-8 to TRBJ1-4; the match to TRBD1 covers 7 bases. The germline gives CDR1 SGHVS, CDR2 FQNEAQ. The CDR3 runs to 13 residues. Trimming removed 5 bases from V and 10 bases from J; junction bases left unmatched: 7. The CDR3 reads CASSADRVGKLFF. CDR3 bases: TGTGCCAGCAGCGCCGACAGGGTCGGAAAACTGTTTTTT.

CDR3 residues: CASSPRGTGELFF. CDR3 DNA: TGCGCCAGCAGCCCCAGGGGGACCGGGGAGCTGTTTTTT. V usage is TRBV5-1 and J usage is TRBJ2-2; 7 positions agree with TRBD1. Germline assignment: CDR1 SGHRS and CDR2 YFSETQ. The CDR3 totals 13 residues. V lost 4 bases and J lost 5; bases outside the gene matches: 2.

This sequence joins TRBV6-6 and TRBJ1-4; 7 bases are shared with TRBD1. The CDR3 runs to 17 residues. Per germline, CDR1 MNHNY and CDR2 SVGAGI (reference sequence). J lost 4 bases, V lost 5 bases, and 13 bases had no gene match. The CDR3 DNA reads as TGTGCCAGCAGTGGATCCCTTGGGGGACAGTATAATGAAAAACTGTTTTTT. Protein product: CASSGSLGGQYNEKLFF.

The V gene is TRBV19, the J gene TRBJ2-1; TRBD1 matches at 11 bases. Germline assignment: CDR1 LNHDA and CDR2 SQIVND (reference sequence). V shed 1 base, J shed 7 bases, and the junction held 6 bases outside the gene matches. The CDR3 runs 16 residues. DNA for the CDR3: TGTGCCAGTAGTATAGCCTACAGGGACAGGGGGAATGAGCAGTTCTTC. Its translation: CASSIAYRDRGNEQFF.

The chain recombines TRBV5-8 with TRBJ1-4, with TRBD1 identical over 10 bases. CDR3 size: 14 residues. The germline gives CDR1 SGHTS, CDR2 YDEGEE. J was trimmed by 8 bases and V by 1 base; bases with no gene match: 2. The DNA of the CDR3 is TGTGCCAGCAGCTTGCTGGACAGGGGGGAAAAACTGTTTTTT. Translation: CASSLLDRGEKLFF.

V gene TRBV9 combines with J gene TRBJ2-1, with a weak D call TRBD2 (6 bases). V lost 5 bases, J lost 3 bases, and 21 bases lay in between. The CDR3 extends over 17 amino acids. CDR1 and CDR2 (germline): SGDLS, YYNGEE. CDR3 loop: CASSESILSGNYNEQFF. Written as DNA, the CDR3 is TGTGCCAGCAGTGAATCCATACTTAGCGGAAACTACAATGAGCAGTTCTTC.

The V call is TRBV29-1, the J call TRBJ1-1, with D possibly being TRBD1 (6 bases). The length of the CDR3 is 13 residues. The germline CDR1 and CDR2 sequences are SQVTM and ANQGSEA. The CDR3 region has the DNA TGCAGTGGCTCGGGACACCTGAACACTGAAGCTTTCTTT. Translating it yields CSGSGHLNTEAFF.

The rearrangement joins TRBV10-3 to TRBJ2-4; TRBD2 matches 10 bases. The V gene's germline CDR1 is ENHRY and CDR2 SYGVKD. The CDR3 runs to 15 residues. Germline trimming cut 6 bases from V and 1 base from J; bases unmatched to any gene: 3. The CDR3 DNA sequence: TGTGCCATCAGCGAGGGACTAGCGGCCAAAAACATTCAGTACTTC. Its translation is CAISEGLAAKNIQYF.

The chain is built from TRBV5-1 and TRBJ2-7, with D tentatively TRBD2 (5 bases). Germline V gives CDR1 SGHRS, CDR2 YFSETQ. V lost 0 bases and J 6 bases, leaving 16 bases between the germline ends. This CDR3 has 15 residues. The CDR3 nucleotides are TGCGCCAGCAGCTTGGGAGCGACTATGGTGGGCGAGCAGTACTTC. It specifies CASSLGATMVGEQYF.

This clone was counted a few times. The chain uses TRBV28 and TRBJ2-6; TRBD2 agrees at 9 bases. The V gene end was trimmed by 10 bases and the J gene end by 2 bases; junction bases not matched to a gene: 21. The CDR3 consists of 20 residues. Germline V gene lookup returns CDR1 MDHEN and CDR2 SYDVKM. The CDR3, as DNA: TGTGCCACTCGCCCTAGCGGGATCATCTCGAGGTGGGCTGGGGCCAACGTCCTGACTTTC. Protein: CATRPSGIISRWAGANVLTF. Supplemented by reference TRBV28 and TRBJ2-6, the full variable domain reads DVKVTQSSRYLVKRTGEKVFLECVQDMDHENMFWYRQDPGLGLRLIYFSYDVKMKEKGDIPEGYSVSREKKERFSLILESASTNQTSMYLCATRPSGIISRWAGANVLTFGAGSRLTVL.

The chain joins TRBV9 to TRBJ2-1; 9 nucleotides align to TRBD2. CDR3 length: 14 residues. Germline CDR1 is SGDLS and CDR2 is YYNGEE. Losses at the gene ends were 2 bases for V and 8 bases for J; bases not matched to a gene: 5. Here the CDR3 reads CASSVGSGSDEQFF. In DNA form, the CDR3 reads TGTGCCAGCAGCGTGGGTAGCGGGAGCGATGAGCAGTTCTTC.

The chain links TRBV27 to TRBJ2-1; 8 bases align to TRBD1. CDR3 length equals 17 residues. Germline lookup yields CDR1 MNHEY and CDR2 SMNVEV (reference sequence). With V trimmed by 2 bases and J by 0 bases, 6 bases remained unmatched. The CDR3: CASSLQGAGSSYNEQFF. The CDR3 DNA is TGTGCCAGCAGTTTACAGGGGGCTGGAAGCTCCTACAATGAGCAGTTCTTC.

The chain uses TRBV7-2 and TRBJ2-1; 10 nucleotides match TRBD2. The CDR3 runs 15 residues. Germline V gene lookup returns CDR1 SGHTA and CDR2 FQGNSA. V was clipped by 2 bases and J by 4 bases; unmatched bases: 2. The DNA for the CDR3 is TGTGCCAGCAGCTTAACTAGCGGGAAGTACAATGAGCAGTTCTTC. Translation gives CASSLTSGKYNEQFF.

The genes are TRBV19 and TRBJ2-7; tentative D call: TRBD2 (5 bases). The CDR3 consists of 11 residues. Looked up from germline, CDR1 is LNHDA and CDR2 is SQIVND (reference sequence). The V end was cut by 5 bases, the J end by 4 bases, with 6 bases between. In DNA, the CDR3 is TGTGCCAGTAGTCGAGGGTACGAGCAGTACTTC. Translation gives CASSRGYEQYF. Looking up the rest from reference TRBV19 and TRBJ2-7 gives the full variable domain: DGGITQSPKYLFRKEGQNVTLSCEQNLNHDAMYWYRQDPGQGLRLIYYSQIVNDFQKGDIAEGYSVSREKKESFPLTVTSAQKNPTAFYLCASSRGYEQYFGPGTRLTVT.

The V call is TRBV27, the J call TRBJ2-7; 7 nucleotides line up with TRBD1. CDR1 and CDR2 from the germline V gene are MNHEY and SMNVEV (reference sequence). V lost 6 bases, J lost 3 bases, and 5 bases stayed unmatched. The CDR3 is 13 amino acids. DNA for the CDR3: TGTGCCAGCAGGACAGGGAGTCGCTACGAGCAGTACTTC. Translating it yields CASRTGSRYEQYF.

V and J are TRBV5-1 and TRBJ2-3; perhaps TRBD2 as D (6 bases). The germline CDR1 and CDR2 sequences are SGHRS and YFSETQ. The V and J ends lost 2 bases and 5 bases respectively, with 6 bases between them. This CDR3 has 12 amino acids. The CDR3 nucleotides read TGCGCCAGCAGCTTCGGGGGAGATACGCAGTATTTT. It codes for CASSFGGDTQYF.

This rearrangement joins TRBV29-1 to TRBJ2-4; D gene ambiguous. CDR3 length equals 13 residues. Trimming removed 3 bases from V and 2 bases from J, with 8 bases in between. From germline, CDR1 is SQVTM and CDR2 ANQGSEA. In DNA form, the CDR3 reads TGCAGCGTTGAGGCGGATACCAAAAACATTCAGTACTTC. This gives the protein CSVEADTKNIQYF.

V gene TRBV5-4 combines with J gene TRBJ2-3; no reliable D call. Trimming removed 2 bases from V and 0 bases from J, with 7 bases in between. Germline V gene lookup returns CDR1 SGHNT and CDR2 YYREEE (reference sequence). This CDR3 is 14 amino acids long. The CDR3 DNA reads as TGTGCCAGCAGCTTACACGGGAGCACAGATACGCAGTATTTT. Translated: CASSLHGSTDTQYF.

V and J are TRBV7-8 and TRBJ2-2, with TRBD1 matching 7 bases. In germline, CDR1 is SGHVS, CDR2 FQNEAQ. Germline trimming cut 3 bases from V and 9 bases from J; bases unmatched to any gene: 7. There are 14 residues in the CDR3. This chain's CDR3 is CASSFSTGARELFF. The CDR3 nucleotides read TGTGCCAGCAGCTTCTCTACAGGGGCCCGGGAGCTGTTTTTT.

In its sample, this clone was seen a few times. The gene calls are TRBV3-1 (or the pseudogene TRBV3-2) and TRBJ2-7; maybe TRBD1 (8 bases). Germline CDR1 reads LGHDT; CDR2 reads YNNKEL (reference sequence). The CDR3 runs to 16 residues. The V gene lost 1 base and the J gene lost 2 bases, with 15 bases spanning the gap. The CDR3 nucleotides are TGTGCCAGCAGCCAAGCTACAGGGGGGGCAGCCTACGAGCAGTACTTC. This translates into CASSQATGGAAYEQYF.

Only one count was recorded for this clone. This chain uses TRBV7-5 with TRBJ2-3; the table gives TRBD1 as D, unverified against the DNA. TRBV7-5 is assigned pseudogene status. The CDR3 length is 18 residues. DNA of the CDR3: TGTGCCAGAAGCTTAGAACGAGACAGGGGGGACCTTGGGGATACGCAGTATTTT. It specifies CARSLERDRGDLGDTQYF.

J is TRBJ2-2 and V is TRBV29-1; no firm D call. V was clipped by 4 bases and J by 6 bases, with 12 bases between them. Germline CDR1 SQVTM, CDR2 ANQGSEA. The CDR3 contains 13 residues. The CDR3, as DNA: TGCAGCGTTGCAAGCTTAGTCTCCGGGGAGCTGTTTTTT. This codes for CSVASLVSGELFF.

CDR3 sequence (DNA): TGCGCCAGCAAACCGCGTGCAACTAATGAAAAACTGTTTTTT. Residues: CASKPRATNEKLFF. J is TRBJ1-4 and V is TRBV5-1; D gene unclear. The CDR3 runs to 14 residues. V lost 6 bases and J lost 0, with 9 bases in between. Germline-derived CDR1 and CDR2 are SGHRS and YFSETQ.

The chain combines TRBV28 with TRBJ1-5, with D unresolved. This CDR3 is 14 amino acids long. Per germline, CDR1 MDHEN and CDR2 SYDVKM. The V end lost 5 bases, the J end lost 3 bases, and 11 bases lay between the germline ends. DNA for the CDR3: TGTGCCAGCAGTCCCCCAAGCGTCAATCAGCCCCAGCATTTT. The encoded protein is CASSPPSVNQPQHF.

The genes are TRBV5-6 and TRBJ1-3, with D tentatively TRBD1 (5 bases). V was shortened by 0 bases and J by 0 bases, with 13 bases between the two germline ends. The CDR3 contains 17 residues. Looked up from germline, CDR1 is SGHDT and CDR2 is YYEEEE. CDR3 amino acids: CASSLEQARSSGNTIYF. In DNA form, the CDR3 reads TGTGCCAGCAGCTTGGAACAGGCACGGAGCTCTGGAAACACCATATATTTT.